This T cell receptor (beta chain) was documented in a study of blood T cell repertoires in COVID-19. V dropped 5 bases and J dropped 3 bases, with 17 bases sitting between them. Looked up from germline, CDR1 is SGHTA and CDR2 is FQGNSA. The CDR3 loop spans 15 amino acids. Method: immunoSEQ multiplex PCR; TCRdb's copy keeps in-frame clones and lacks some. This table has 71,000 or so clones, approximately 87% appearing once. The genes are TRBV7-2 and TRBJ2-7; possible D gene TRBD1, 5 bases. This receptor was taken from a man aged 50 to 59 with active COVID-19. Sequencing was performed on peripheral blood. CDR3 DNA: TGTGCCAGCAGCCCCGCCAGGGCGAGAGGCTACGAGCAGTACTTC. Translated: CASSPARARGYEQYF. Full variable domain (remainder filled in from reference TRBV7-2 and TRBJ2-7): GAGVSQSPSNKVTEKGKDVELRCDPISGHTALYWYRQSLGQGLEFLIYFQGNSAPDKSGLPSDRFSAERTGGSVSTLTIQRTQQEDSAVYLCASSPARARGYEQYFGPGTRLTVT.